This paragraph covers one T cell receptor beta chain sequence. The assay was immunoSEQ multiplex PCR, and TCRdb's table has in-frame clones only and misses some. The sample has fewer than 250,000 clones, about four fifths seen once; the top ten hold approximately 4%. The sample belongs to a study of blood T cell repertoires in COVID-19. Overall study: The United States, Italy and Spain provided the acute and convalescent COVID-19 samples. T cells, B-cell-depleted T cells, or PBMCs supplied cDNA or gDNA.

Germline assignment: CDR1 SGHDN and CDR2 FVKESK. The ends were cut back, 0 bases at V and 13 bases at J, with 10 bases in the middle. This CDR3 contains 12 residues. Self-reported history from a screening survey and questionnaire set each donor's cohort. A COVID-19 case was met by exposed participants within 2 weeks before study entry. The sequenced material came from PBMCs or T cells enriched from blood (not recorded which). The rearrangement links TRBV14 to TRBJ2-1; a possible D gene is TRBD2 (5 bases). The TCR was taken from a woman aged 40 to 50 who had been exposed to COVID-19. The CDR3 spells CASSQDKGAQFF. CDR3 in DNA: TGTGCCAGCAGCCAAGATAAGGGAGCACAGTTCTTC.